Below, 14 T cell receptor beta chains from the same sample are listed, as sequenced in a study of cytomegalovirus exposure and HLA in healthy donors. Profiling relied on immunoSEQ multiplex PCR, and the TCRdb table lists in-frame clones only, not all of them. The profile shows 68,000 or so clones, around 93% of them singletons. Source material: PBMCs. The source of these receptors is a man between 18 and 29 years old in good health and CMV-seronegative.

The chain carries TRBV5-1 and TRBJ2-7, with 7 nucleotides matching TRBD1. The CDR3 length is 16 residues. Germline V gene sequence: CDR1 SGHRS, CDR2 YFSETQ. J gave up 2 bases and V 1 base, and 9 bases lay outside the gene matches. CDR3 DNA: TGCGCCAGCAGCTTGTTCACAGGGGAGATACCCTACGAGCAGTACTTC. Its protein product is CASSLFTGEIPYEQYF.

The rearrangement links TRBV19 to TRBJ2-1; 7 nucleotides agree with TRBD1. This CDR3 contains 16 residues. V was pared by 6 bases and J by 3 bases, with 11 bases of the junction left unmatched. Germline loops: CDR1 LNHDA, CDR2 SQIVND (reference sequence). The CDR3: CASSPYQGVDYNEQFF. The DNA for the CDR3 is TGTGCCAGTAGCCCATATCAGGGGGTAGACTACAATGAGCAGTTCTTC.

This clone came up once. This chain joins TRBV27 and TRBJ2-7, with 7 positions matching TRBD1. With 2 bases clipped from V and 9 bases from J, the junction kept 13 bases outside the gene matches. CDR1 MNHEY and CDR2 SMNVEV come from the germline V gene (reference sequence). CDR3 length: 15 residues. The CDR3 region has the DNA TGTGCCAGCAGTTTACTGACAGGGTTTGGAGCTGTGCAGTACTTC. Translated, it gives CASSLLTGFGAVQYF.

V usage is TRBV27 and J usage is TRBJ2-2, with D unclear. V dropped 9 bases and J dropped 4 bases, with 21 bases sitting between them. In germline, CDR1 is MNHEY, CDR2 SMNVEV (reference sequence). This CDR3 is built from 16 residues. The CDR3 spells CASSMFGTELTGELFF. CDR3 in DNA: TGTGCCAGTTCCATGTTCGGAACAGAGCTCACCGGGGAGCTGTTTTTT.

CDR3 protein: CASSPEGLAGRGEQFF. DNA of the CDR3: TGTGCCAGCAGCCCGGAGGGACTAGCGGGAAGGGGTGAGCAGTTCTTC. The chain uses TRBV7-9 and TRBJ2-1; 13 bases agree with TRBD2. The CDR3 length is 16 residues. V shed 5 bases and J 9 bases; nucleotides not matched to a gene: 10. CDR1 and CDR2 from the germline V gene are SEHNR and FQNEAQ (reference sequence). Filled out from reference TRBV7-9 and TRBJ2-1, the complete variable domain reads DTGVSQNPRHKITKRGQNVTFRCDPISEHNRLYWYRQTLGQGPEFLTYFQNEAQLEKSRLLSDRFSAERPKGSFSTLEIQRTEQGDSAMYLCASSPEGLAGRGEQFFGPGTRLTVL.

The J gene is TRBJ1-3, the V gene TRBV9; perhaps TRBD1 as D (6 bases). CDR1 and CDR2 from the germline V gene are SGDLS and YYNGEE. V lost 3 bases, J lost 4 bases, and 14 bases lay in between. The CDR3 loop spans 15 amino acids. CDR3 sequence reads: CASSASGHSGNTIYF. The CDR3 DNA is TGTGCCAGCAGCGCTTCGGGACACTCCGGAAACACCATATATTTT.

The rearrangement uses TRBV28 and TRBJ1-3, with unresolved D. CDR3 length: 13 amino acids. V lost 6 bases, J lost 6 bases, and 12 bases lay in between. The V gene's germline CDR1 is MDHEN and CDR2 SYDVKM. This CDR3 reads CASSEGGQNTIYF. The CDR3 bases are TGTGCCAGCAGCGAAGGCGGCCAAAACACCATATATTTT.

DNA for the CDR3: TGTGCCAGCAGTTTCCCGGGACTAGCGGGAGGACCGGAGTACTTC. Its translation is CASSFPGLAGGPEYF. This chain uses TRBV28 with TRBJ2-7; TRBD2 agrees at 15 bases. CDR1 and CDR2 (germline): MDHEN, SYDVKM. V lost 3 bases, J lost 11 bases, and 8 bases stayed unmatched. This CDR3 is built from 15 residues.

For the CDR3, the DNA is TGTGCCAGCGGACACCAAAGCAATCAGCCCCAGCATTTT. Its protein is CASGHQSNQPQHF. The chain has TRBV27 and TRBJ1-5; weak D call: TRBD1 (5 bases). The germline V gene encodes CDR1 MNHEY and CDR2 SMNVEV (reference sequence). Trimming took off 8 bases at V and 1 base at J, with 9 bases between the two ends. This CDR3 comprises 13 residues.

The count of this clone is one. This chain joins TRBV7-8 and TRBJ2-1; TRBD2 matches at 13 bases. V was clipped by 0 bases and J by 0 bases; unmatched bases: 11. In germline, CDR1 is SGHVS, CDR2 FQNEAQ. The CDR3 sequence is 21 residues long. The CDR3 reads CASSLARRLAGGLSSYNEQFF. The CDR3 coding sequence is TGTGCCAGCAGCTTAGCGCGGAGACTAGCGGGAGGCCTCAGCTCCTACAATGAGCAGTTCTTC.

The genes are TRBV5-4 and TRBJ2-1; TRBD2 might be the D (6 bases). The CDR3 spans 15 residues. Germline CDR1 reads SGHNT; CDR2 reads YYREEE (reference sequence). V dropped 4 bases and J dropped 3 bases, with 14 bases sitting between them. Here the CDR3 DNA reads TGTGCCAGCAGCCTCCGGGACTCTTACTACAATGAGCAGTTCTTC. Its translation is CASSLRDSYYNEQFF.

A remark on this clone: This same CDR3 is encoded by further DNA sequences in the sample. V is TRBV5-1 and J is TRBJ2-1; the match to TRBD2 covers 11 bases. The J segment lost 6 bases and the V segment lost 0 bases, leaving 2 bases of the junction unmatched. CDR1 is SGHRS, CDR2 YFSETQ, per germline. This CDR3 is built from 15 residues. In DNA, the CDR3 is TGCGCCAGCAGCTTGGGACTAGCGGGACTCAATGAGCAGTTCTTC. Translated, it gives CASSLGLAGLNEQFF.

The rearrangement uses TRBV2 and TRBJ2-1, with 14 bases fitting TRBD2. Trimming removed 4 bases from V and 6 bases from J; junction bases left unmatched: 11. CDR3 length equals 18 residues. The germline V gene encodes CDR1 SNHLY and CDR2 FYNNEI. This chain's CDR3 is CASSVSFIGTSGSNEQFF. The CDR3 DNA follows: TGTGCCAGCAGTGTAAGTTTTATTGGGACTAGCGGGAGCAATGAGCAGTTCTTC.

The CDR3 region has the DNA TGCAGCGGGGCAGTAGCTAACTATGGCTACACCTTC. This sequence encodes CSGAVANYGYTF. The rearrangement uses TRBV29-1 and TRBJ1-2; D is undetermined. Trimming left V 7 bases short and J 0 bases short, with 9 bases between. Germline V CDR1 and CDR2: SQVTM, ANQGSEA. The CDR3 has 12 residues.